This entry lists 25 T cell receptor beta chains sequenced from one sample in a study of cytomegalovirus exposure and HLA in healthy donors. The PCR used 60 Vbeta and 13 Jbeta primers. Method: immunoSEQ multiplex PCR; TCRdb's copy keeps in-frame clones and lacks some. The sample consists of approximately 190,000 clones, around four fifths of them appearing once. The sequenced sample consisted of PBMCs. Every receptor here comes from a woman aged 45 to 65 in good health and CMV-seropositive.

The rearrangement links TRBV30 to TRBJ1-4; D remains ambiguous. The V gene's germline CDR1 is GTSNPN and CDR2 SVGIG (reference sequence). There are 14 residues in the CDR3. With 2 bases removed from V and 10 bases from J, the gap between germline ends came to 17 bases. CDR3 nucleotides: TGTGCCTGGAGTACGCTGGTAAGCGGTGGAAAACTGTTTTTT. Translated, it gives CAWSTLVSGGKLFF.

V usage is TRBV2 and J usage is TRBJ2-1; D is perhaps TRBD2 (6 bases). Trimming left V 6 bases short and J 2 bases short, with 14 bases between. This CDR3 region has 15 residues. Germline CDR1 reads SNHLY; CDR2 reads FYNNEI. The CDR3 protein is CASRRVEGAYNEQFF. The CDR3 DNA reads as TGTGCCAGCAGGCGCGTGGAGGGCGCCTACAATGAGCAGTTCTTC.

V and J are TRBV9 and TRBJ2-7, with 7 bases identical to TRBD1. The V gene end was trimmed by 4 bases and the J gene end by 5 bases; junction bases not matched to a gene: 15. CDR3 size: 16 residues. Germline V gene lookup returns CDR1 SGDLS and CDR2 YYNGEE. CDR3 sequence (DNA): TGTGCCAGCAGCCCAACCCCCTTGACAGGGTATAACGAGCAGTACTTC. Translation: CASSPTPLTGYNEQYF.

The gene calls are TRBV7-2 and TRBJ1-2; 9 bases align to TRBD1. The CDR3 sequence is 14 residues long. In germline, CDR1 is SGHTA, CDR2 FQGNSA. V lost 5 bases, J lost 4 bases, and 5 bases stayed unmatched. Here the CDR3 reads CASSTGTGIYGYTF. The CDR3, as DNA: TGTGCCAGCAGCACCGGGACAGGGATCTATGGCTACACCTTC.

The chain has TRBV28 and TRBJ1-5, with 10 bases matching TRBD1. This CDR3 comprises 15 residues. Trimming took 2 bases from V and 7 from J; bases not matched to a gene: 5. Germline CDR1 MDHEN, CDR2 SYDVKM. CDR3 sequence (DNA): TGTGCCAGCAGTTTACAGACAGGGGGCCCACAGCCCCAGCATTTT. This translates into CASSLQTGGPQPQHF.

This rearrangement joins TRBV10-3 to TRBJ2-3; perhaps TRBD2 as D (5 bases). Germline assignment: CDR1 ENHRY and CDR2 SYGVKD. CDR3 length: 13 amino acids. The V end lost 6 bases, the J end lost 4 bases, and 11 bases lay between the germline ends. The CDR3 spells CAISGMRADTQYF. Written as DNA, the CDR3 is TGTGCCATCAGCGGGATGAGGGCAGATACGCAGTATTTT.

The J gene is TRBJ2-7, the V gene TRBV28; D may be TRBD1 (6 bases). The ends were cut back, 6 bases at V and 3 bases at J, with 15 bases in the middle. Germline V CDR1 and CDR2: MDHEN, SYDVKM. The CDR3 contains 14 residues. CDR3 nucleotides: TGTGCCAGCAGGATACAGGGAGAGGACTACGAGCAGTACTTC. The encoded protein is CASRIQGEDYEQYF.

V and J are TRBV7-3 and TRBJ2-2, with 10 nucleotides matching TRBD2. The ends lost 4 bases at V and 6 bases at J; junction bases unmatched: 11. CDR1 is SGHTA, CDR2 FQGTGA, per germline. The CDR3 contains 17 residues. The CDR3 spells CASSSSGASGSSGELFF. Written as DNA, the CDR3 is TGTGCCAGCAGCTCCTCCGGGGCTAGCGGGAGCTCCGGGGAGCTGTTTTTT.

The chain links TRBV6-1 to TRBJ1-2; 7 bases are shared with TRBD1. The V gene end was trimmed by 6 bases and the J gene end by 8 bases; junction bases not matched to a gene: 6. CDR1 and CDR2 (germline): MNHNS, SASEGT. The CDR3 sequence is 12 residues long. DNA for the CDR3: TGTGCCAGCAGGGCCCAGGGGGTAGGCTACACCTTC. Residues: CASRAQGVGYTF.

This rearrangement joins TRBV27 to TRBJ2-5; 7 bases line up with TRBD1. Per germline, CDR1 MNHEY and CDR2 SMNVEV (reference sequence). CDR3 length equals 15 residues. Germline trimming cut 1 base from V and 4 bases from J; bases unmatched to any gene: 6. CDR3 bases: TGTGCCAGCAGTTTATTGCAGGGGGTTCCAGAGACCCAGTACTTC. Amino acid sequence: CASSLLQGVPETQYF.

The V gene is TRBV18, the J gene TRBJ2-1; 8 bases are a match to TRBD1. Trimming removed 6 bases from V and 4 bases from J; junction bases left unmatched: 8. Germline CDR1 KGHSH, CDR2 LQKENI. CDR3 size: 15 residues. The CDR3 loop is CASSPTGGGYNEQFF. The CDR3 nucleotides are TGTGCCAGCTCTCCTACAGGGGGTGGATACAATGAGCAGTTCTTC.

This chain uses TRBV5-4 with TRBJ2-2; TRBD1 aligns across 8 bases. This CDR3 has 16 residues. The trim removed 2 bases at V and 3 bases at J, leaving 6 bases unmatched. Germline CDR1 and CDR2: SGHNT and YYREEE (reference sequence). CDR3 amino acids: CASSLNRGADTGELFF. CDR3 sequence (DNA): TGTGCCAGCAGCTTAAACAGGGGGGCAGACACCGGGGAGCTGTTTTTT.

The chain recombines TRBV2 with TRBJ2-1; TRBD2 is a possible D gene (6 bases). This CDR3 contains 14 residues. From germline, CDR1 is SNHLY and CDR2 FYNNEI. Trimming shortened V by 6 bases and J by 8 bases, and 17 bases separated the two germline ends. The CDR3 loop reads CASRSEGGVHEQFF. CDR3 sequence (DNA): TGTGCCAGCAGATCGGAGGGTGGGGTGCATGAGCAGTTCTTC.

This rearrangement joins TRBV6-5 to TRBJ1-4; D may be TRBD1 (6 bases). The germline V gene has CDR1 MNHEY and CDR2 SVGAGI. The CDR3 runs to 14 residues. The ends were cut back, 6 bases at V and 2 bases at J, with 10 bases in the middle. The CDR3 DNA sequence: TGTGCCAGCAGAGATGACAGGACTAATGAAAAACTGTTTTTT. The encoded protein is CASRDDRTNEKLFF.

The rearrangement links TRBV18 to TRBJ2-6, with TRBD1 matching 9 bases. The CDR3 loop spans 18 amino acids. Germline V lookup: CDR1 KGHSH, CDR2 LQKENI. The V gene end was trimmed by 2 bases and the J gene end by 0 bases; junction bases not matched to a gene: 5. The CDR3 nucleotides are TGTGCCAGCTCACCAGGGACAGGGATTTTCTCTGGGGCCAACGTCCTGACTTTC. Protein sequence: CASSPGTGIFSGANVLTF.

CDR3 amino acids: CASSFGPPGGSNQPQHF. CDR3 DNA sequence: TGTGCCAGCAGCTTTGGTCCCCCAGGGGGTAGCAATCAGCCCCAGCATTTT. The chain recombines TRBV28 with TRBJ1-5, with 7 bases fitting TRBD1. CDR3 length: 17 amino acids. The germline gives CDR1 MDHEN, CDR2 SYDVKM. V gave up 6 bases and J gave up 0 bases; unmatched junction bases: 11.

This chain uses TRBV18 with TRBJ1-2; 9 positions match TRBD1. This CDR3 region has 14 residues. Germline V gives CDR1 KGHSH, CDR2 LQKENI. Unmatched junction bases numbered 8, after V lost 6 bases and J lost 6 bases. CDR3 coding DNA: TGTGCCAGCTCGCAGCGACAGGGGGACGATGGCTACACCTTC. Translation: CASSQRQGDDGYTF.

V usage is TRBV19 and J usage is TRBJ2-5; possible D gene TRBD1, 5 bases. CDR3 length: 15 amino acids. Trimming took off 3 bases at V and 2 bases at J, with 13 bases between the two ends. The germline gives CDR1 LNHDA, CDR2 SQIVND (reference sequence). The CDR3, as DNA: TGTGCCAGTAGTATTATGGGTGGACAACAAGAGACCCAGTACTTC. Its protein is CASSIMGGQQETQYF. Combining the CDR3 with reference TRBV19 and TRBJ2-5 gives the whole variable domain DGGITQSPKYLFRKEGQNVTLSCEQNLNHDAMYWYRQDPGQGLRLIYYSQIVNDFQKGDIAEGYSVSREKKESFPLTVTSAQKNPTAFYLCASSIMGGQQETQYFGPGTRLLVL.

This sequence joins TRBV10-3 and TRBJ2-1, with unresolved D. CDR1 is ENHRY and CDR2 is SYGVKD in the germline V gene. V dropped 5 bases and J dropped 6 bases, with 5 bases sitting between them. The CDR3 loop spans 11 amino acids. For the CDR3, the DNA is TGTGCCATCAGTTCGTTCAATGAGCAGTTCTTC. It encodes CAISSFNEQFF.

The J gene is TRBJ2-7, the V gene TRBV18; weak D call: TRBD2 (6 bases). This CDR3 is built from 13 residues. Germline V gene lookup returns CDR1 KGHSH and CDR2 LQKENI. V was trimmed by 4 bases and J by 4 bases, leaving 11 bases between them. Here the CDR3 reads CASSQAGRYEQYF. The CDR3 DNA follows: TGTGCCAGCTCACAGGCTGGGAGGTACGAGCAGTACTTC.

The V call is TRBV7-3, the J call TRBJ2-1; tentatively, D is TRBD1 (6 bases). The V end was cut by 5 bases, the J end by 5 bases, with 13 bases between. The germline V gene encodes CDR1 SGHTA and CDR2 FQGTGA. The CDR3 length is 14 residues. The DNA for the CDR3 is TGTGCCAGCAGCACCACGGACAGCGACAATGAGCAGTTCTTC. Translated: CASSTTDSDNEQFF.

Only one count was recorded for this clone. The chain employs TRBV5-4 and TRBJ1-2, with 7 nucleotides matching TRBD1. Unmatched junction bases numbered 6, after V lost 1 base and J lost 6 bases. Germline CDR1 is SGHNT and CDR2 is YYREEE (reference sequence). The CDR3 is 14 residues long. The CDR3 spells CASSLSRGQDGYTF. Here the CDR3 DNA reads TGTGCCAGCAGCTTGTCGAGGGGGCAGGATGGCTACACCTTC.

The CDR3 bases are TGTGCCAGCAGCCACCCTGTGGGACAGGGGATCAATTCACCCCTCCACTTT. Translation: CASSHPVGQGINSPLHF. V is TRBV14 and J is TRBJ1-6; 10 nucleotides line up with TRBD1. Losses at the gene ends were 3 bases for V and 7 bases for J; bases not matched to a gene: 9. Germline CDR1 is SGHDN and CDR2 is FVKESK. The CDR3 runs to 17 residues.

This sequence joins TRBV18 and TRBJ2-7; D might be TRBD2 (5 bases). The V gene's germline CDR1 is KGHSH and CDR2 LQKENI. The CDR3 runs 14 residues. V was shortened by 5 bases and J by 2 bases, with 13 bases between the two germline ends. The CDR3 DNA reads TGTGCCAGCTCAGTAAGCCAGGAGGCCTACGAGCAGTACTTC. This gives the protein CASSVSQEAYEQYF.

CDR3 sequence reads: CASRGPETQYF. CDR3 bases: TGTGCCAGCAGGGGGCCAGAGACCCAGTACTTC. V is TRBV6-6 and J is TRBJ2-5; perhaps TRBD1 as D (5 bases). This CDR3 is 11 amino acids long. Germline assignment: CDR1 MNHNY and CDR2 SVGAGI (reference sequence). The ends were cut back, 6 bases at V and 4 bases at J, with 6 bases in the middle.